Below, one T cell receptor beta chain is given with its context. The target antigen is unknown. Only in-frame clones appear in the TCRdb table, and some are missing; sequencing was by immunoSEQ multiplex PCR. The sample holds around 19,000 clones, around 79% seen once. CDR3 length: 16 residues. In germline, CDR1 is MDHEN, CDR2 SYDVKM. Between the trimmed V and J ends, which lost 1 base and 0 bases, there was a span of 9 bases. These data originate in a study of OX40 agonist ivuxolimab in advanced cancers. Broader study findings: Antigen specificity of clonally expanded peripheral T cells was not established.

Autoimmune disease history or systemic immunosuppression disqualified patients. The source material was CD4+ or CD8+ T cells sorted from blood, sampled in a trial of the OX40 agonist ivuxolimab. The receptor was derived from an adult with an advanced solid tumor such as melanoma, head and neck, liver or kidney cancer. The V call is TRBV28, the J call TRBJ1-4; D is uncertain. CDR3 sequence (DNA): TGTGCCAGCAGTTTATATGACGGTGCAACTAATGAAAAACTGTTTTTT. Amino acids: CASSLYDGATNEKLFF.